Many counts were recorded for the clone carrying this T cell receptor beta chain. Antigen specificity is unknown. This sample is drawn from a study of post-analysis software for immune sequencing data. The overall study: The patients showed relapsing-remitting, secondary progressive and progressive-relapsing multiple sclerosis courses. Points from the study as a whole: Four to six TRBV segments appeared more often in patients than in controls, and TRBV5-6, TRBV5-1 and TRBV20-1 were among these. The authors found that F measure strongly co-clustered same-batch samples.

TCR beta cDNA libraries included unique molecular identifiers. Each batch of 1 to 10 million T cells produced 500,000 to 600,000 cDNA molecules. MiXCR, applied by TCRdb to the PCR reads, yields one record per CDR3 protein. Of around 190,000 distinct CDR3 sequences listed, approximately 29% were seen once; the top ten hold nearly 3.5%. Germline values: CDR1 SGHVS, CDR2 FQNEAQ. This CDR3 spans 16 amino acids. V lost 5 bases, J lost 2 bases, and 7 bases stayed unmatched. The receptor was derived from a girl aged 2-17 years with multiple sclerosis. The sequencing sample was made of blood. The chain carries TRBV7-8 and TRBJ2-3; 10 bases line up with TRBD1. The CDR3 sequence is CASSPPGTGVTDTQYF. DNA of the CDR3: TGTGCCAGCAGCCCGCCCGGGACAGGGGTCACAGATACGCAGTATTTT.